The TCR beta chain under discussion was sequenced for a study of shared clonotypes between healthy human individuals. Background on the study: The donors, two women and a few men, were aged 18 to 49. Study results and limitations: Compared with memory subsets, naive subsets generally had larger estimated richness.

Clones were sequenced by immunoSEQ multiplex PCR, and TCRdb holds only the in-frame ones, with some missing. This sample yields around 2,100,000 clones, of which about 95% are seen a single time; 1% to 1.5% belongs to the top ten. Worth noting for this clone: Its antigen remains unknown. Distinct nucleotide sequences in the sample also encode this CDR3.

V was pared by 1 base and J by 0 bases, with 4 bases between. This CDR3 has 13 amino acids. Germline loops: CDR1 SGHDT, CDR2 YYEEEE. It was CD45RO-negative cells, positively selected for CCR7, that made up naive CD8 cells, with terminally differentiated effector memory CD45RA+ cells excluded. Donors comprised only Caucasian adults living in Nashville, Tennessee. The TCR was taken from a young man in good health. Sequenced: naive CD8+ T cells sorted from blood. The chain joins TRBV5-6 to TRBJ1-1; D remains unclear. The CDR3 region is CASSLSLNTEAFF. The CDR3 region has the DNA TGTGCCAGCAGCTTGAGTTTGAACACTGAAGCTTTCTTT.